This T cell receptor (beta chain) was retrieved from a study of T-cell reconstitution after alpha-beta-depleted transplantation in children. The V and J ends lost 0 bases and 2 bases, in that order; junction bases with no gene match: 9. Germline V gives CDR1 LNHNV, CDR2 YYDKDF (reference sequence). CDR3 size: 18 residues. The TCRbeta library incorporated unique molecular identifiers. One entry per CDR3 protein results from TCRdb running MiXCR on the PCR reads. The sample records 350,000 to 450,000 distinct CDR3 sequences, roughly 22% being singletons. This clonotype was observed a handful of times. Source: PBMCs from the stem cell graft donor, taken from the stem cell graft. The TCR sequence derives from a human donor who donated a stem cell graft to a child with acute myeloid leukemia. V is TRBV15 and J is TRBJ2-1; 8 positions agree with TRBD2. Here the CDR3 reads CATSRDGWGGRTYNEQFF. As DNA, the CDR3 is TGTGCCACCAGCAGAGATGGATGGGGCGGGAGGACCTACAATGAGCAGTTCTTC.